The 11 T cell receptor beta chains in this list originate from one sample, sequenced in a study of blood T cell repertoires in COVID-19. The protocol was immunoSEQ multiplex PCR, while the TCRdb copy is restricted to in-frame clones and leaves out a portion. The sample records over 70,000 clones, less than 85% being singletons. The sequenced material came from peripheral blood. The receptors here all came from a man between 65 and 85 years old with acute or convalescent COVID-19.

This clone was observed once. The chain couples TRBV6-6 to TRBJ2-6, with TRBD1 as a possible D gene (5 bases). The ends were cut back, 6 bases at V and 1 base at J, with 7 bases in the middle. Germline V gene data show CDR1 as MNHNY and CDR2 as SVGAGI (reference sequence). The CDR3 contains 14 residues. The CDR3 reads CASRPGSGANVLTF. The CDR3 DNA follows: TGTGCCAGCAGACCAGGGTCTGGGGCCAACGTCCTGACTTTC.

The CDR3 sequence: CASSTKQPPQISNQPQHF. The DNA for the CDR3 is TGTGCCAGTAGTACAAAACAGCCGCCCCAGATCAGCAATCAGCCCCAGCATTTT. The genes are TRBV19 and TRBJ1-5, with unresolved D. Germline-derived CDR1 and CDR2 are LNHDA and SQIVND (reference sequence). The CDR3 spans 18 residues. The V gene lost 4 bases and the J gene lost 1 base, with 20 bases spanning the gap.

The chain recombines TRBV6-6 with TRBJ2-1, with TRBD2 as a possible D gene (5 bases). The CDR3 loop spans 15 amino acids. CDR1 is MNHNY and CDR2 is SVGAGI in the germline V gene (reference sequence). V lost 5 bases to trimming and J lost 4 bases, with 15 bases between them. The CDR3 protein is CASSLEGPSYNEQFF. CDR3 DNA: TGTGCCAGCAGTCTCGAGGGCCCTTCATACAATGAGCAGTTCTTC.

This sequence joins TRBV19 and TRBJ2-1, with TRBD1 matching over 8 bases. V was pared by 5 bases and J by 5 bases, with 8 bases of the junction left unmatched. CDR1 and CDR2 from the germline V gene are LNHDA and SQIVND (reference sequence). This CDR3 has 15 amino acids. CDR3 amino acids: CASSFRDRINNEQFF. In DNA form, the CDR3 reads TGTGCCAGTAGTTTCCGGGACAGGATTAACAATGAGCAGTTCTTC.

CDR3 sequence: CASSFAGTDNEQFF. DNA for the CDR3: TGTGCCAGCAGCTTCGCTGGGACAGACAATGAGCAGTTCTTC. The chain recombines TRBV7-6 with TRBJ2-1, with TRBD1 matching 7 bases. The V gene's germline CDR1 is SGHVS and CDR2 FNYEAQ. The V gene end was trimmed by 3 bases and the J gene end by 5 bases; junction bases not matched to a gene: 4. The CDR3 has 14 residues.

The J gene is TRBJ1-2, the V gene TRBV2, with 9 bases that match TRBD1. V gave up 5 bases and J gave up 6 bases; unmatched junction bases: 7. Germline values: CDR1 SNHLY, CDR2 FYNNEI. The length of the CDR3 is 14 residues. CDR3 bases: TGTGCCAGCAGTCGGGACAGGGTTTTTGATGGCTACACCTTC. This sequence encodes CASSRDRVFDGYTF.

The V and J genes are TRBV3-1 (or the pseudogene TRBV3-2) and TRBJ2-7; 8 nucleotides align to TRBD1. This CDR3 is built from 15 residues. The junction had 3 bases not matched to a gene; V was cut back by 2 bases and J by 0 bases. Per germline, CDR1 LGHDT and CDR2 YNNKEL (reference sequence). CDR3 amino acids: CASSQSTGVSYEQYF. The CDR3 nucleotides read TGTGCCAGCAGCCAATCGACAGGGGTCTCCTACGAGCAGTACTTC.

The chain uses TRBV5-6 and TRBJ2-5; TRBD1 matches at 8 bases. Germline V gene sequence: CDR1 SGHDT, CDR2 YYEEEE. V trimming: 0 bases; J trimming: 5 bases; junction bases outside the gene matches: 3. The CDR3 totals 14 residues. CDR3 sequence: CASSLGQGLETQYF. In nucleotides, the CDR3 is TGTGCCAGCAGCTTGGGACAGGGGCTGGAGACCCAGTACTTC.

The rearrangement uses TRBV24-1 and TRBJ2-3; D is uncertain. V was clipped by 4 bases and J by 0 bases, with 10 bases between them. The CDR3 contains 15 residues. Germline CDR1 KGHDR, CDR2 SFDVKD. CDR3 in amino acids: CATSDPLRSTDTQYF. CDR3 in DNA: TGTGCCACCAGTGACCCCCTGAGGAGCACAGATACGCAGTATTTT.

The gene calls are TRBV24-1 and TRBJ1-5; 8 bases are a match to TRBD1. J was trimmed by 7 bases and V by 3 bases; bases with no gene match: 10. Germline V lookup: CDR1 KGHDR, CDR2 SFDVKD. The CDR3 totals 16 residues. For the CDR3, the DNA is TGTGCCACCAGTGATGGGGGACAGGACCGAGGACAGCCCCAGCATTTT. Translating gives CATSDGGQDRGQPQHF.

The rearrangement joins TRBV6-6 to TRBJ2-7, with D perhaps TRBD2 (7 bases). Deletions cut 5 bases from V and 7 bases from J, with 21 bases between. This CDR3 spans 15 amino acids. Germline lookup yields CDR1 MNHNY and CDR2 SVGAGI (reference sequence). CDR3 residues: CASSGPGAGAREQYF. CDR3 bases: TGTGCCAGCAGTGGTCCGGGGGCGGGAGCTCGGGAGCAGTACTTC.